Following are 21 T cell receptor beta chains from one sample sequenced in a study of regulatory T cells in long-lasting Graves disease. Time point: persistent/refractory GD, antithyroid drugs over 5 years with positive TRAb. Extracted RNA from PBMCs served as the source of the TCR library. With iRepertoire HTBI primers and Arm-PCR of CDR3 regions, TCR beta libraries were built. One entry per CDR3 protein results from TCRdb running MiXCR on the multiplex PCR reads. The repertoire consists of 450,000 or so distinct CDR3 sequences, with under 25% occurring once and the leading ten covering 13%. The material sequenced was peripheral blood mononuclear cells (PBMCs), taken when the disease was refractory, from a patient treated with antithyroid drugs. These receptors originate from a female donor with Graves disease.

The rearrangement uses TRBV5-1 and TRBJ1-3; 7 bases line up with TRBD1. CDR1 and CDR2 from the germline V gene are SGHRS and YFSETQ. This CDR3 comprises 15 residues. With 5 bases clipped from V and 10 bases from J, the junction kept 15 bases outside the gene matches. This CDR3 is CASSLLGQPRGTIYF. Written as DNA, the CDR3 is TGCGCCAGCAGTCTCCTGGGACAGCCCCGAGGGACCATATATTTT.

This clonotype came up once. The chain joins TRBV7-8 to TRBJ2-4; TRBD2 matches at 10 bases. With V trimmed by 3 bases and J by 4 bases, 12 bases remained unmatched. The CDR3 spans 18 residues. The germline gives CDR1 SGHVS, CDR2 FQNEAQ. The CDR3 loop reads CASSLMRLAGEGKNIQYF. The CDR3 bases are TGTGCCAGCAGCTTGATGAGGCTAGCGGGAGAAGGGAAAAACATTCAGTACTTC. Supplemented by reference TRBV7-8 and TRBJ2-4, the full variable domain reads GAGVSQSPRYKVAKRGQDVALRCDPISGHVSLFWYQQALGQGPEFLTYFQNEAQLDKSGLPSDRFFAERPEGSVSTLKIQRTQQEDSAVYLCASSLMRLAGEGKNIQYFGAGTRLSVL.

This clonotype was detected a few times. The chain combines TRBV5-6 with TRBJ1-2; no firm D call. Germline V gene data show CDR1 as SGHDT and CDR2 as YYEEEE. The CDR3 covers 12 residues. With 5 bases removed from V and 8 bases from J, the gap between germline ends came to 13 bases. CDR3 nucleotide sequence: TGTGCCAGCAGAACCTCCGCCCGAGGCTACACCTTC. As protein: CASRTSARGYTF.

At least ten counts were recorded for this clonotype. The V gene is TRBV6-2 or TRBV6-3, the J gene TRBJ2-5, with 9 bases identical to TRBD2. The germline gives CDR1 MNHEY, CDR2 SVGEGT. This CDR3 has 17 residues. Unmatched junction bases numbered 15, after V lost 6 bases and J lost 4 bases. The DNA for the CDR3 is TGTGCCAGCAGCCACCCCCTCTTGCGGGGGGGCTCAGAGACCCAGTACTTC. Protein sequence: CASSHPLLRGGSETQYF.

This clonotype has more than one count but fewer than ten. CDR3 loop: CSALTPSETQYF. The CDR3 DNA reads as TGCAGTGCTTTGACCCCCTCAGAGACCCAGTACTTC. This sequence joins TRBV20-1 and TRBJ2-5; no reliable D call. Germline loops: CDR1 DFQATT, CDR2 SNEGSKA (reference sequence). Trimming stripped 5 bases from V and 4 bases from J, with 11 bases between. The CDR3 has 12 residues.

This clonotype has ten or more counts. The chain has TRBV28 and TRBJ1-1, with TRBD1 as a possible D gene (5 bases). V lost 9 bases and J 5 bases, leaving 19 bases between the germline ends. Germline V CDR1 and CDR2: MDHEN, SYDVKM. The CDR3 loop spans 14 amino acids. This CDR3 is CASTALRVGTEAFF. The CDR3 nucleotides read TGTGCCAGTACCGCGCTCAGGGTAGGAACTGAAGCTTTCTTT.

Only a few counts were recorded for this clonotype. The chain is built from TRBV20-1 and TRBJ1-5, with D hard to call. The CDR3 consists of 13 residues. Per germline, CDR1 DFQATT and CDR2 SNEGSKA (reference sequence). Trimming left V 6 bases short and J 4 bases short, with 13 bases between. CDR3 DNA sequence: TGCAGTGCGCCCCGGGGTGAGAATCAGCCCCAGCATTTT. Protein sequence: CSAPRGENQPQHF.

This clonotype was picked up many times. The CDR3 protein is CASSRIRNLGTGELFF. The DNA for the CDR3 is TGTGCCAGCAGTCGGATAAGGAATTTGGGCACCGGGGAGCTGTTTTTT. J is TRBJ2-2 and V is TRBV28; the D is unclear. Germline CDR1 is MDHEN and CDR2 is SYDVKM. V was shortened by 5 bases and J by 4 bases, with 17 bases between the two germline ends. This CDR3 region has 16 residues.

This clonotype was seen many times. The rearrangement joins TRBV28 to TRBJ2-7, with a weak D call TRBD2 (6 bases). The CDR3 is 15 amino acids. Germline-derived CDR1 and CDR2 are MDHEN and SYDVKM. V was trimmed by 5 bases and J by 4 bases, leaving 18 bases between them. The CDR3: CASSQSRDFKYEQYF. CDR3 in DNA: TGTGCCAGCAGTCAGTCCCGGGACTTTAAATACGAGCAGTACTTC.

This clonotype was counted between two and nine times. V gene TRBV19 combines with J gene TRBJ1-5, with 7 bases lining up with TRBD1. V shed 3 bases and J 8 bases; nucleotides not matched to a gene: 10. The CDR3 sequence is 15 residues long. Germline V gene lookup returns CDR1 LNHDA and CDR2 SQIVND (reference sequence). The CDR3 sequence is CASSMRQGEGEPQHF. CDR3 bases: TGTGCCAGTAGTATGCGACAGGGCGAAGGGGAGCCCCAGCATTTT.

The V call is TRBV3-1, the J call TRBJ1-2; a possible D gene is TRBD1 (6 bases). Germline V CDR1 and CDR2: LGHDT, YNNKEL (reference sequence). This CDR3 has 14 residues. V was shortened by 2 bases and J by 11 bases, with 18 bases between the two germline ends. Here the CDR3 reads CASSQSSSQGSYTF. Here the CDR3 DNA reads TGTGCCAGCAGCCAATCTTCCTCCCAGGGGAGTTACACCTTC.

This clonotype showed up many times. The rearrangement links TRBV12-3 or TRBV12-4 to TRBJ1-2; TRBD1 matches at 8 bases. The V segment lost 1 base and the J segment 5 bases; nucleotides outside the gene matches: 6. CDR3 length: 15 amino acids. The CDR3 protein is CASSLEAGGRYGYTF. As DNA, the CDR3 is TGTGCCAGCAGTTTAGAGGCAGGGGGCCGGTATGGCTACACCTTC.

As to this clonotype: With a much larger clone just one base away, this may be a read error. This chain connects TRBV28 to TRBJ2-2; 8 bases line up with TRBD1. Losses at the gene ends were 7 bases for V and 6 bases for J; bases not matched to a gene: 7. From germline, CDR1 is MDHEN and CDR2 SYDVKM. There are 14 residues in the CDR3. CDR3 sequence reads: CASIGQGWAGELFF. In DNA, the CDR3 is TGTGCCAGCATCGGACAGGGATGGGCCGGGGAGCTGTTTTTT.

The rearrangement links TRBV15 to TRBJ1-5, with 10 bases fitting TRBD1. Germline CDR1 LNHNV, CDR2 YYDKDF (reference sequence). V trimming: 2 bases; J trimming: 5 bases; junction bases outside the gene matches: 6. This CDR3 has 16 amino acids. The CDR3 coding sequence is TGTGCCACCAGCAGAAAAGGGACAGGGGTTGATCAGCCCCAGCATTTT. Translated: CATSRKGTGVDQPQHF.

Ten or more counts support this clonotype. This rearrangement joins TRBV20-1 to TRBJ1-1; tentative D call: TRBD1 (5 bases). Germline V CDR1 and CDR2: DFQATT, SNEGSKA (reference sequence). The CDR3 is 13 amino acids. V lost 4 bases and J lost 2, with 11 bases in between. The CDR3 sequence is CSATGNFNTEAFF. The CDR3 coding sequence is TGCAGTGCTACAGGGAACTTTAACACTGAAGCTTTCTTT.

This clonotype was counted many times. The gene calls are TRBV2 and TRBJ2-7; no definite D call. The CDR3 loop spans 15 amino acids. CDR1 is SNHLY, CDR2 FYNNEI, per germline. With 7 bases removed from V and 2 bases from J, the gap between germline ends came to 18 bases. CDR3 region: CASTPVRDPAYEQYF. The CDR3 coding sequence is TGTGCCAGCACCCCTGTAAGGGATCCGGCCTACGAGCAGTACTTC. Together with reference TRBV2 and TRBJ2-7, the CDR3 gives the full variable domain: EPEVTQTPSHQVTQMGQEVILRCVPISNHLYFYWYRQILGQKVEFLVSFYNNEISEKSEIFDDQFSVERPDGSNFTLKIRSTKLEDSAMYFCASTPVRDPAYEQYFGPGTRLTVT.

Only a few counts were recorded for this clonotype. The gene calls are TRBV12-3 or TRBV12-4 and TRBJ1-1; 7 nucleotides match TRBD1. This CDR3 is 14 amino acids long. Trimming cost V 3 bases and J 3 bases; bases outside gene matches: 4. The CDR3 loop is CASSFDRADTEAFF. DNA of the CDR3: TGTGCCAGCAGTTTCGACAGGGCAGACACTGAAGCTTTCTTT.

In its sample, this clonotype was seen many times. V is TRBV2 and J is TRBJ2-1; 11 bases line up with TRBD2. The CDR3 is 14 residues long. Germline-derived CDR1 and CDR2 are SNHLY and FYNNEI. V was pared by 5 bases and J by 10 bases, with 7 bases of the junction left unmatched. The CDR3, as DNA: TGTGCCAGCAGTCGAGAACTAGCGGGGGTGGAGCAGTTCTTC. Encoded protein: CASSRELAGVEQFF.

V usage is TRBV9 and J usage is TRBJ1-1, with D possibly TRBD1 on 6 matching bases. Trimming shortened V by 0 bases and J by 1 base, and 10 bases separated the two germline ends. The germline V gene encodes CDR1 SGDLS and CDR2 YYNGEE. CDR3 size: 15 residues. The CDR3 DNA reads as TGTGCCAGCAGCGTAGATGGGACACCGAACACTGAAGCTTTCTTT. Translated: CASSVDGTPNTEAFF.

The chain has TRBV7-9 and TRBJ1-1; 7 bases match TRBD1. With V trimmed by 5 bases and J by 4 bases, 7 bases remained unmatched. Germline CDR1 is SEHNR and CDR2 is FQNEAQ (reference sequence). The CDR3 length is 14 residues. CDR3 region: CASSPKTGITEAFF. The CDR3 region has the DNA TGTGCCAGCAGCCCGAAGACAGGGATCACTGAAGCTTTCTTT. Full variable domain (remainder filled in from reference TRBV7-9 and TRBJ1-1): DTGVSQNPRHKITKRGQNVTFRCDPISEHNRLYWYRQTLGQGPEFLTYFQNEAQLEKSRLLSDRFSAERPKGSFSTLEIQRTEQGDSAMYLCASSPKTGITEAFFGQGTRLTVV.

The chain employs TRBV12-3 or TRBV12-4 and TRBJ2-3; 8 nucleotides align to TRBD2. V dropped 6 bases and J dropped 5; count of bases not matched to a gene: 7. This CDR3 is 14 amino acids long. CDR3 region: CASRTGTSRDTQYF. DNA of the CDR3: TGTGCCAGCAGAACCGGGACTAGTCGAGATACGCAGTATTTT.